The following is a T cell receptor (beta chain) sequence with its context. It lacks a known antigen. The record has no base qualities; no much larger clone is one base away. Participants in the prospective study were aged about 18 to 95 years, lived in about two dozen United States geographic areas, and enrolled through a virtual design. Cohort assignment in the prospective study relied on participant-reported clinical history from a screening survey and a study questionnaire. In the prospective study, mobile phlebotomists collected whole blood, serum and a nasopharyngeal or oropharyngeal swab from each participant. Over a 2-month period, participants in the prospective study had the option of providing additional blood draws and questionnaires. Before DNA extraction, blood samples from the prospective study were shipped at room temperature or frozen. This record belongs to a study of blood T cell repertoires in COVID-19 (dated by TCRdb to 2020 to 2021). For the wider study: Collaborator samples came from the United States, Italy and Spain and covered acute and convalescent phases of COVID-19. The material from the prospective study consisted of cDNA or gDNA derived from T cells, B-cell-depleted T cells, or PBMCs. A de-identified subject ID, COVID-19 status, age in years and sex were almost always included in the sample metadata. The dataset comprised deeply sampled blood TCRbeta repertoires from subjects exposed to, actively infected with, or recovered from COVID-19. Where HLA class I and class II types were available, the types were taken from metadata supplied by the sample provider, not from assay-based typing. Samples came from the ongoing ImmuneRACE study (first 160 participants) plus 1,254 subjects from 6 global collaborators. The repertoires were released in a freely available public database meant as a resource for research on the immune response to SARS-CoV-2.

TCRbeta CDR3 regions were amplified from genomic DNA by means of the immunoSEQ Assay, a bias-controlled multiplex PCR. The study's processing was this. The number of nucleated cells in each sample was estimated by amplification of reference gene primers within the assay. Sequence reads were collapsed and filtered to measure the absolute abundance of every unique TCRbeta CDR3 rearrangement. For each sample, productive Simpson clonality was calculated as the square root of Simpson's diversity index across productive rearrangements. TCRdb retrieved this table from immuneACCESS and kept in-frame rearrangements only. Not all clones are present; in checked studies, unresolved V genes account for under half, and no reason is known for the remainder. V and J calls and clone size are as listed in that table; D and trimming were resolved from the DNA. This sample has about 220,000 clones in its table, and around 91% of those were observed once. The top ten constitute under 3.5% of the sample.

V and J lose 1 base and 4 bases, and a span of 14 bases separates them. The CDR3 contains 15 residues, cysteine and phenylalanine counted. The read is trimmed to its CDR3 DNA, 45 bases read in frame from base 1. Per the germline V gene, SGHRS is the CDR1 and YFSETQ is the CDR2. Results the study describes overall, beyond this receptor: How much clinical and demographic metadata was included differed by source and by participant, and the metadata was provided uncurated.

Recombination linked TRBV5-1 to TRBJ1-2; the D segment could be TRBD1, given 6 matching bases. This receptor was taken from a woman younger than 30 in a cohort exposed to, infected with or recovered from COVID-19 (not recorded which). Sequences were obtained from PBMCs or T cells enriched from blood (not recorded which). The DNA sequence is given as TGCGCCAGCAGCTTGACCCCGACACAGGGCTATGGCTACACCTTC. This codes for CASSLTPTQGYGYTF.